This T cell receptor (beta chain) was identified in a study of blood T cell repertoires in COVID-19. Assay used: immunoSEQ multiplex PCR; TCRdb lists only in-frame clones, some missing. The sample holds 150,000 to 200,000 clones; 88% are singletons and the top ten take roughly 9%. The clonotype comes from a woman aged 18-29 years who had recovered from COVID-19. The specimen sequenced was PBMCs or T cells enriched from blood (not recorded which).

The DNA for the CDR3 is TGTGCCAGCTCACCGAAACTAGCGGAGTACTACGAGCAGTACTTC. Its translation: CASSPKLAEYYEQYF. The rearrangement joins TRBV18 to TRBJ2-7, with TRBD2 identical over 8 bases. Germline V lookup: CDR1 KGHSH, CDR2 LQKENI. V lost 3 bases to trimming and J lost 3 bases; unmatched junction nucleotides: 7. The CDR3 sequence is 15 residues long.